The next 8 T cell receptor beta chains were all read from a single sample in a study of T cell repertoires in cytomegalovirus infection. Each CDR3 protein is one row after TCRdb ran MiXCR on the reads. The data show 600,000 to 800,000 distinct CDR3 sequences, less than 25% seen once. Sequencing was carried out using CD8+ T cells from PBMCs. All receptors come from a human donor in good health (CMV status not recorded). Some clones in this sample may be carry-over from other donors' samples.

This clonotype appeared a few times. V usage is TRBV2 and J usage is TRBJ2-3; the D gene could be TRBD1 or TRBD2 (6 bases each). Germline CDR1 and CDR2: SNHLY and FYNNEI. With 6 bases removed from V and 3 bases from J, the gap between germline ends came to 13 bases. The CDR3 extends over 14 amino acids. The CDR3 region has the DNA TGTGCCAGCAGGCCTGAGGGGGGAACAGATACGCAGTATTTT. Its translation is CASRPEGGTDTQYF.

Ten or more counts support this clonotype. The chain combines TRBV7-2 with TRBJ2-7; tentative D call: TRBD2 (7 bases). This CDR3 is 14 amino acids long. Germline assignment: CDR1 SGHTA and CDR2 FQGNSA. V was pared by 3 bases and J by 2 bases, with 11 bases between. The CDR3 region has the DNA TGTGCCAGCAGCTTCTACGGGGGGCCCTACGAGCAGTACTTC. Residues: CASSFYGGPYEQYF.

This clonotype was picked up a small number of times. This chain uses TRBV7-9 with TRBJ1-2; 7 bases match TRBD1. The germline V gene encodes CDR1 SEHNR and CDR2 FQNEAQ (reference sequence). This CDR3 is 16 amino acids long. With V trimmed by 0 bases and J by 1 base, 5 bases remained unmatched. CDR3 DNA: TGTGCCAGCAGCTTAGCGGGGGACAGTTTTAACTATGGCTACACCTTC. Amino acids: CASSLAGDSFNYGYTF. Full variable domain (missing parts from reference TRBV7-9 and TRBJ1-2): DTGVSQNPRHKITKRGQNVTFRCDPISEHNRLYWYRQTLGQGPEFLTYFQNEAQLEKSRLLSDRFSAERPKGSFSTLEIQRTEQGDSAMYLCASSLAGDSFNYGYTFGSGTRLTVV.

A few counts support this clonotype. The chain carries TRBV20-1 and TRBJ1-2; 7 nucleotides line up with TRBD1. V was pared by 1 base and J by 0 bases, with 11 bases of the junction left unmatched. The germline gives CDR1 DFQATT, CDR2 SNEGSKA (reference sequence). This CDR3 region has 17 residues. The CDR3 sequence: CSARALQGDTTNYGYTF. The CDR3 DNA reads TGCAGTGCTAGAGCCCTCCAGGGGGACACCACTAACTATGGCTACACCTTC.

This clonotype was detected only a few times. The rearrangement links TRBV4-1 to TRBJ1-2; 7 bases are shared with TRBD1. V trimming: 0 bases; J trimming: 6 bases; junction bases outside the gene matches: 10. This CDR3 spans 16 amino acids. The germline V gene encodes CDR1 MGHRA and CDR2 YSYEKL. CDR3 in amino acids: CASSQDQEGARDGYTF. As DNA, the CDR3 is TGCGCCAGCAGCCAAGATCAGGAGGGGGCGCGGGATGGCTACACCTTC.

Notes on this clonotype: This sequence may be a read error, since a much larger clone differs from it by one base. The chain carries TRBV27 and TRBJ2-3; 10 nucleotides align to TRBD2. Trimming removed 6 bases from V and 4 bases from J; junction bases left unmatched: 7. The germline V gene has CDR1 MNHEY and CDR2 SMNVEV (reference sequence). This CDR3 has 15 amino acids. The CDR3 loop is CASRLAGTPSDTQYF. DNA for the CDR3: TGTGCCAGCAGACTAGCGGGGACGCCCTCAGATACGCAGTATTTT.

V and J are TRBV20-1 and TRBJ1-2; 7 bases map to TRBD1. The CDR3 length is 14 residues. V lost 0 bases, J lost 4 bases, and 5 bases stayed unmatched. The germline V gene has CDR1 DFQATT and CDR2 SNEGSKA (reference sequence). CDR3 DNA sequence: TGCAGTGCTAGAGACCAGGGGGAAGGCTATGGCTACACCTTC. This translates into CSARDQGEGYGYTF.

This clonotype was counted at least ten times. J is TRBJ2-1 and V is TRBV7-9; TRBD2 matches 7 bases. Germline V gene sequence: CDR1 SEHNR, CDR2 FQNEAQ (reference sequence). J gave up 6 bases and V 1 base, and 9 bases lay outside the gene matches. This CDR3 is built from 16 residues. For the CDR3, the DNA is TGTGCCAGCAGCTTAGGCGAGGGACTAAAAGGCAATGAGCAGTTCTTC. This encodes CASSLGEGLKGNEQFF.